This T cell receptor (beta chain) stems from a study of blood T cell repertoires in COVID-19. Study as a whole: COVID-19 samples, acute and convalescent, were from the United States, Italy and Spain. The analysed material was cDNA or gDNA that came from T cells, B-cell-depleted T cells, or PBMCs.

Authors' methods: Estimation of nucleated cell counts was performed using reference gene primer amplification. Assay used: immunoSEQ multiplex PCR; TCRdb lists only in-frame clones, some missing. The V and J calls and the clone size are those of that table, but D and trimming were determined from the DNA. This sample has hundreds of thousands of clones, with about 83% found just once. The CDR3 is made up of 16 amino acids. The junction had 10 bases not matched to a gene; V was cut back by 4 bases and J by 4 bases. Germline V gives CDR1 SGHTS, CDR2 YDEGEE. Seattle's cohort entered during active infection and was followed longitudinally.

The sequenced sample was peripheral blood. The TCR comes from an elderly woman with COVID-19, enrolled during active disease. The chain combines TRBV5-8 with TRBJ1-4; 7 bases line up with TRBD1. The CDR3 sequence: CASSPPPTGNNEKLFF. The CDR3 DNA is TGTGCCAGCAGCCCCCCCCCGACAGGGAATAATGAAAAACTGTTTTTT.